This TCR beta chain was observed in a study of T cells in Graves' hyperthyroidism and ophthalmopathy. Study-level points and caveats: The majority of expanded thyroid clonotypes above 0.001 also appeared in blood. Ophthalmopathy was predicted by the model a median of 6.5 months ahead of onset.

This CDR3 contains 15 residues. Trimming left V 3 bases short and J 0 bases short, with 11 bases between. The germline V gene has CDR1 LGHNA and CDR2 YNFKEQ. A few counts support this clonotype. Its target is not known. Regions amplified from RNA transcripts were the TCR beta CDR3 regions. The HTBI primer set was used in a first-round RT-PCR of the TCR CDR3. TCRdb redid the calling of the multiplex PCR reads with MiXCR, one entry per CDR3 protein. The repertoire consists of approximately 690,000 distinct CDR3 sequences, with about a fifth occurring once and the leading ten covering over 30%. The study excluded patients with uncontrolled infection, other autoimmune disease, pregnancy or lactation. The authors took PBMCs from roughly 9.3 ml fresh peripheral blood.

Sequences were obtained from blood. The sequence was collected from a man aged 25 to 45 with Graves' ophthalmopathy. The V and J genes are TRBV4-2 and TRBJ1-1; D is perhaps TRBD1 (6 bases). For the CDR3, the DNA is TGTGCCAGCAGCCAGACGACAGGAGTGAACACTGAAGCTTTCTTT. Translation: CASSQTTGVNTEAFF.